A selection of T cell receptor beta chains follows, all from one sample in a study of regulatory T cells in long-lasting Graves disease. MiXCR, applied by TCRdb to the multiplex PCR reads, yields one record per CDR3 protein. The data show fewer than 600,000 distinct CDR3 sequences, roughly 22% seen once. The sequencing here drew on peripheral blood mononuclear cells (PBMCs), taken when the disease was refractory, from a patient treated with antithyroid drugs. The receptor source for this set is a female donor with Graves disease. CDR3s include the opening cysteine and the closing phenylalanine or tryptophan. Fields, in order: D gene, V gene, CDR3 length, J gene, clone size, CDR3 DNA, CDR3 protein. A D gene is named only where the DNA matches it firmly. Clone sizes are given selectively: once, few, many, or a class where the clone is expanded.

NA	TRBV12-3/TRBV12-4	14	TRBJ2-2	NA	TGTGCCAGCAGTTATCCCCGGGGCACCGGGGAGCTGTTTTTT	CASSYPRGTGELFF
TRBD2	TRBV11-1	18	TRBJ2-7	many	TGTGCCAGCAGCTTAGATGCTAGCGGAGCCGAAATAACCTACGAGCAGTACTTC	CASSLDASGAEITYEQYF
NA	TRBV6-1	16	TRBJ2-2	many	TGTGCCAGCAATGTAGAACTGTCTGGGGTGTCCGGGGAGCTGTTTTTT	CASNVELSGVSGELFF
NA	TRBV6-2/TRBV6-3	12	TRBJ1-5	many	TGTGCCAGCACGGACCCCAATCAGCCCCAGCATTTT	CASTDPNQPQHF
NA	TRBV6-1	13	TRBJ1-2	many	TGTGCCAGCAGGACAGCGGATAACTATGGCTACACCTTC	CASRTADNYGYTF
NA	TRBV27	14	TRBJ2-7	few	TGTGCCAGCAGTTCCCTGGACAGCGGTTACGAGCAGTACTTC	CASSSLDSGYEQYF
TRBD1	TRBV5-4	14	TRBJ1-1	NA	TGTGCCAGCAGCTCCGGGACAGGGTTGACTGAAGCTTTCTTT	CASSSGTGLTEAFF
TRBD1	TRBV6-2/TRBV6-3	15	TRBJ2-3	NA	TGTGCCAGCAGTAACCAGGACAGGGGAACAGATACGCAGTATTTT	CASSNQDRGTDTQYF
TRBD2	TRBV5-1	14	TRBJ2-7	NA	TGCGCCAGCACCCTAGCGGGCGATGCCTACGAGCAGTACTTC	CASTLAGDAYEQYF
NA	TRBV28	15	TRBJ2-4	many	TGTGCCACAACACCTAATTCGATAGCCAAAAACATTCAGTACTTC	CATTPNSIAKNIQYF
TRBD1	TRBV12-3/TRBV12-4	13	TRBJ2-7	many	TGTGCCAGCAGGTATACAGGGGGCGATGAGCAGTACTTC	CASRYTGGDEQYF
NA	TRBV30	13	TRBJ1-1	many	TGTGCCTGGAGTGTAGGCCTGAACACTGAAGCTTTCTTT	CAWSVGLNTEAFF
NA	TRBV3-1	15	TRBJ2-7	few	TGTGCCAGCAGCCAAGGGGGAGTAAGTATTTCGGAGCAGTACTTC	CASSQGGVSISEQYF
NA	TRBV20-1	15	TRBJ2-2	few	TGCAGTGCTAGTAAGGCGTCCGCGAGCACCGGGGAGCTGTTTTTT	CSASKASASTGELFF
TRBD1	TRBV6-1	13	TRBJ1-2	NA	TGTGCCAGCAGAGGGACAGGGATGCATGGCTACACCTTC	CASRGTGMHGYTF
NA	TRBV6-2/TRBV6-3	14	TRBJ1-2	few	TGTGCCAGCAGTTCCAACGACGGGGTCTATGGCTACACCTTC	CASSSNDGVYGYTF
TRBD2	TRBV12-3/TRBV12-4	16	TRBJ2-5	many	TGTGCCAGCAGACCCGGGACTAGCGGGAGACAAGAGACCCAGTACTTC	CASRPGTSGRQETQYF
NA	TRBV7-2	16	TRBJ1-4	NA	TGTGCCAGCTGTGGTAGCGCAGGTGCAACTAATGAAAAACTGTTTTTT	CASCGSAGATNEKLFF
TRBD1	TRBV6-1	19	TRBJ1-4	few	TGTGCCAGCAGAACCTTTGGTCGGACAGGGGGGTTTACGGGTGAAAAACTGTTTTTT	CASRTFGRTGGFTGEKLFF
NA	TRBV6-1	15	TRBJ1-1	few	TGTGCCAGCAGTGACTTCCTGATCATGAACACTGAAGCTTTCTTT	CASSDFLIMNTEAFF
TRBD1	TRBV6-2/TRBV6-3	15	TRBJ1-2	NA	TGTGCCAGCAGCCCGACAGGGGGCTCGGGCTATGGCTACACCTTC	CASSPTGGSGYGYTF
NA	TRBV6-5	14	TRBJ1-2	many	TGTGCCAGCAGTTACAGGGCCAACTATTATGGCTACACCTTC	CASSYRANYYGYTF
TRBD2	TRBV7-9	15	TRBJ2-7	many	TGTGCCAGCACGCGAAGCGGGGGGACATCCTACGAGCAGTACTTC	CASTRSGGTSYEQYF
NA	TRBV7-3	15	TRBJ1-1	few	TGTGCCAGCAGCTCAAGGGCCGGGGGGAGCACTGAAGCTTTCTTT	CASSSRAGGSTEAFF
TRBD2	TRBV7-8	15	TRBJ2-2	NA	TGTGCCAGCAGCTCCTCTCGGGGGGGAGCCGGGGAGCTGTTTTTT	CASSSSRGGAGELFF
NA	TRBV28	15	TRBJ2-2	NA	TGTGCCAGCAGTCTTACCGGGACCCACACCGGGGAGCTGTTTTTT	CASSLTGTHTGELFF
NA	TRBV28	15	TRBJ2-7	many	TGTGCCAGCAGTTCTGGTAGCGGTGTTGCCTACGAGCAGTACTTC	CASSSGSGVAYEQYF
NA	TRBV20-1	12	TRBJ2-3	few	TGCAGTGCTAGCCCCTTCACAGATACGCAGTATTTT	CSASPFTDTQYF
TRBD1	TRBV24-1	14	TRBJ1-2	many	TGTGCCACCAGTGATACGGGACAGGACTTTGGCTACACCTTC	CATSDTGQDFGYTF
NA	TRBV3-1	12	TRBJ1-4	NA	TGTGCCAGCAGTATATCGGAAATGCCCCTGTTTTTT	CASSISEMPLFF
TRBD1	TRBV27	14	TRBJ2-4	many	TGTGCCAGCAGCCCTGGACAGGGCGAGGGCATTCAGTACTTC	CASSPGQGEGIQYF
NA	TRBV7-8	15	TRBJ1-6	NA	TGTGCCAGCAGCCTATGGGACGAAAGAAATTCACCCCTCCACTTT	CASSLWDERNSPLHF
TRBD1	TRBV7-2	15	TRBJ1-5	few	TGTGCCAGCAGCATTCGACAGGGTAGCAATCAGCCCCAGCATTTT	CASSIRQGSNQPQHF
NA	TRBV11-2	14	TRBJ1-1	many	TGTGCCAGCCTGCTTGGGGCAGAAAACACTGAAGCTTTCTTT	CASLLGAENTEAFF
NA	TRBV2	13	TRBJ2-3	NA	TGTGCCAGCGCCGGGACTAGCACAGATACGCAGTATTTT	CASAGTSTDTQYF
NA	TRBV24-1	15	TRBJ2-2	NA	TGTGCCACCAGTGATCCTACTGACGGCACCGGGGAGCTGTTTTTT	CATSDPTDGTGELFF